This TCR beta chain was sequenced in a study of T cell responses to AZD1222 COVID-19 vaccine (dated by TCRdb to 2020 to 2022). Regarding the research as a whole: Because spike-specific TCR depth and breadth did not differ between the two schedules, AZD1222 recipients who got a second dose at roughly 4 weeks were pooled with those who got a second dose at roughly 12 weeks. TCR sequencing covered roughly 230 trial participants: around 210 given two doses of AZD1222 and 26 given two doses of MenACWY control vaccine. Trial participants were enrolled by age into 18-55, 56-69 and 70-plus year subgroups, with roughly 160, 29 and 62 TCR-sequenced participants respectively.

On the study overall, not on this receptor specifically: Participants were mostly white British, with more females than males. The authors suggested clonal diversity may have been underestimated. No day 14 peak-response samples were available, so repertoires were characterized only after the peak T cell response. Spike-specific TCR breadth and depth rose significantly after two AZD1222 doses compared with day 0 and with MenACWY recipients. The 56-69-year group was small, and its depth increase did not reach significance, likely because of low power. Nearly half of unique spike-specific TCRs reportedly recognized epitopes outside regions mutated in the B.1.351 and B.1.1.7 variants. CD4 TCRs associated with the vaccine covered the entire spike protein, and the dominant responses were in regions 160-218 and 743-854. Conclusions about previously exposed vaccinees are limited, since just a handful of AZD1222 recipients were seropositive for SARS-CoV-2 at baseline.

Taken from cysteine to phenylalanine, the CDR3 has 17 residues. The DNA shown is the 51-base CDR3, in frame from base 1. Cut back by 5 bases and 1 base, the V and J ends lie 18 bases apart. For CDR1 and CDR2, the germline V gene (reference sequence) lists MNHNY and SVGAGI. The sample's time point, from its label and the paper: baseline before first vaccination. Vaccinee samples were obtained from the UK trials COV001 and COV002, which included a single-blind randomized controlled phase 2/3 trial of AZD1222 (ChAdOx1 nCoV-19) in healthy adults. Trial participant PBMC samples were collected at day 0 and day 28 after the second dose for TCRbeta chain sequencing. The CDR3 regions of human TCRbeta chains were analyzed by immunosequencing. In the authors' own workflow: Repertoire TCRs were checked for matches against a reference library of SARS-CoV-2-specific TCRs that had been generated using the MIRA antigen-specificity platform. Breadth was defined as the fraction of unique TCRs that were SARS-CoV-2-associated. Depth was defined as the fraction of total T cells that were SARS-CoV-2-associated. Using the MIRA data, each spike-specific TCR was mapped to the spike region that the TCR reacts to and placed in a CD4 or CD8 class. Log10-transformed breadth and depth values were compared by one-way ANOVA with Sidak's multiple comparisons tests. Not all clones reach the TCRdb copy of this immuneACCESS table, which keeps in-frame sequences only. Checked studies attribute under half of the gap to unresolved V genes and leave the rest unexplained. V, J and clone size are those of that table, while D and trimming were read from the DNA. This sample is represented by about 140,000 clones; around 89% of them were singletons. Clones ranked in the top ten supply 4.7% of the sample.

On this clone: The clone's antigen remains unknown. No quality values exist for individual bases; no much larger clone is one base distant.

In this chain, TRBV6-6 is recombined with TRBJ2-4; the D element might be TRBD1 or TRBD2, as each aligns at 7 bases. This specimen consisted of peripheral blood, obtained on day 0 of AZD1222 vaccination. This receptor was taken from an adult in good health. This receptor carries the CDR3 CASSPHSGGVAKNIQYF. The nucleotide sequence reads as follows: TGTGCCAGCAGTCCCCACTCAGGGGGGGTGGCCAAAAACATTCAGTACTTC.